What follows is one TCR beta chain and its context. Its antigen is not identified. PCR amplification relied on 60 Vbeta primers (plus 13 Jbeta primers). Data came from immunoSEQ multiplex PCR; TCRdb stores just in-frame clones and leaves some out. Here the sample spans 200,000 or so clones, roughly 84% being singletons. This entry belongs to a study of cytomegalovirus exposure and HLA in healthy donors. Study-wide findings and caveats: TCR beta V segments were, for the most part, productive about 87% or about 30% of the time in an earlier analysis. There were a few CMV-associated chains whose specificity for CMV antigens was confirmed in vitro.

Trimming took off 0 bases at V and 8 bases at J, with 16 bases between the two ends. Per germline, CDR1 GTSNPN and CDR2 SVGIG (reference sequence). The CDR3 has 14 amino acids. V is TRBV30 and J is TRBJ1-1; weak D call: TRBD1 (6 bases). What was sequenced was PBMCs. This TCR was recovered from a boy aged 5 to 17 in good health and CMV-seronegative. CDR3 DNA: TGTGCCTGGAGTGTATGGGGGACAAGTCACGAAGCTTTCTTT. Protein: CAWSVWGTSHEAFF.